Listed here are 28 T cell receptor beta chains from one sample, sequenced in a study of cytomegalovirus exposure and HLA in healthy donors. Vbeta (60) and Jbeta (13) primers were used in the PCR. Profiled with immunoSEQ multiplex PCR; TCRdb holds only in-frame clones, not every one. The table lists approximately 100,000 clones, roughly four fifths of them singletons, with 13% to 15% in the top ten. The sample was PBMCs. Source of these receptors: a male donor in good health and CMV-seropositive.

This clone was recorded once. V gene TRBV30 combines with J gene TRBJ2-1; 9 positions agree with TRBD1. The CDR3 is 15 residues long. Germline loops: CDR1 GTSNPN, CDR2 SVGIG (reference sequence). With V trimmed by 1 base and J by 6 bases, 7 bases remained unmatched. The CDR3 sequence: CAWSGGQGSLNEQFF. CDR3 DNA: TGTGCCTGGAGTGGGGGACAGGGCAGCCTCAATGAGCAGTTCTTC.

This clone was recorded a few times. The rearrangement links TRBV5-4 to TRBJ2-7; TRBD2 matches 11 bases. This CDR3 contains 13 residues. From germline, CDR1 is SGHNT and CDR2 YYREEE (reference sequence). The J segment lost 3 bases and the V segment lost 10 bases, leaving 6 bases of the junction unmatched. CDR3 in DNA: TGTGCCGGAAAACTAGCGGGGGTCTACGAGCAGTACTTC. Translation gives CAGKLAGVYEQYF.

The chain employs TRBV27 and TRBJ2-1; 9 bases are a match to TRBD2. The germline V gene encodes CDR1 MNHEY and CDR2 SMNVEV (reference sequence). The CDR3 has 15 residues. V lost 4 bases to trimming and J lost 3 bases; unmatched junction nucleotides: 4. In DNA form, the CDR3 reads TGTGCCAGCAGTTGGGCGGGGGGGCGCTACAATGAGCAGTTCTTC. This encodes CASSWAGGRYNEQFF.

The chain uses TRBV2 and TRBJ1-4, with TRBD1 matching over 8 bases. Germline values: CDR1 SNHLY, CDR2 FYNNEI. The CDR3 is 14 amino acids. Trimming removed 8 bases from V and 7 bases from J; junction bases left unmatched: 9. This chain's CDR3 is CASSKTGAPEKLFF. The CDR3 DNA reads TGTGCCAGCTCAAAGACAGGGGCGCCTGAAAAACTGTTTTTT.

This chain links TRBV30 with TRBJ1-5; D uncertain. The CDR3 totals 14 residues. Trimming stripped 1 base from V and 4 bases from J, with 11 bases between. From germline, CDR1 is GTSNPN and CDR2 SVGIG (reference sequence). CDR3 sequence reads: CAWSDGDGNQPQHF. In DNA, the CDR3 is TGTGCCTGGAGTGACGGGGATGGTAATCAGCCCCAGCATTTT.

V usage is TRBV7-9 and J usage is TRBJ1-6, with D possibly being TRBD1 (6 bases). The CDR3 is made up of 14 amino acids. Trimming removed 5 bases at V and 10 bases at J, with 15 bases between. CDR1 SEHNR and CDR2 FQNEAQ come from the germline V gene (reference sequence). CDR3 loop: CASSHGGLESPLHF. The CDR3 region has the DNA TGTGCCAGCAGCCACGGGGGGCTTGAGTCACCCCTCCACTTT.

The CDR3 protein is CASRIAGGPGEQFF. Written as DNA, the CDR3 is TGTGCCAGCAGGATAGCGGGGGGGCCTGGGGAGCAGTTCTTC. The V call is TRBV6-5, the J call TRBJ2-1; 11 positions match TRBD2. V shed 6 bases, J shed 10 bases, and the junction held 8 bases outside the gene matches. This CDR3 has 14 amino acids. The germline V gene has CDR1 MNHEY and CDR2 SVGAGI.

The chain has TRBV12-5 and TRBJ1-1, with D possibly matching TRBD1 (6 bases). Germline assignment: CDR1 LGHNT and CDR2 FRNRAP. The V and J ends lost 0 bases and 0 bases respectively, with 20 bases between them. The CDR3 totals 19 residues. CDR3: CASGLVLRGFRGMNTEAFF. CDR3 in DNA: TGTGCTAGTGGTTTGGTATTACGGGGTTTTAGGGGGATGAACACTGAAGCTTTCTTT.

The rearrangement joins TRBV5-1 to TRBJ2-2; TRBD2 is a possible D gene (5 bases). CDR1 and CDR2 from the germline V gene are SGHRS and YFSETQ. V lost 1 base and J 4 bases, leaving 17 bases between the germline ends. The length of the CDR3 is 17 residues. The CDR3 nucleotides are TGCGCCAGCAGCTTGTTCGGGAATTCCGATGGCACCGGGGAGCTGTTTTTT. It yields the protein CASSLFGNSDGTGELFF.

CDR3 in amino acids: CASTLLLNSPLHF. CDR3 sequence (DNA): TGTGCCAGCACCCTACTGCTGAATTCACCCCTCCACTTT. V gene TRBV6-6 combines with J gene TRBJ1-6; D call uncertain. The length of the CDR3 is 13 residues. Germline lookup yields CDR1 MNHNY and CDR2 SVGAGI (reference sequence). V was clipped by 7 bases and J by 7 bases, with 11 bases between them.

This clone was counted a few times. The CDR3 is CASSVGGYEQYF. The CDR3 region has the DNA TGTGCCAGCAGCGTGGGGGGCTACGAGCAGTACTTC. The chain employs TRBV7-8 and TRBJ2-7; TRBD2 is a possible D gene (6 bases). The V and J ends lost 5 bases and 3 bases respectively, with 8 bases between them. Per germline, CDR1 SGHVS and CDR2 FQNEAQ. The CDR3 covers 12 residues.

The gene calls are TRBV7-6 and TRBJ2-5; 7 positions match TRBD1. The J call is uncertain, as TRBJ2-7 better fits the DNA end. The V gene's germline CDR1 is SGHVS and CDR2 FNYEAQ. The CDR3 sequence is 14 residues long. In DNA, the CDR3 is TGTGCCAGCAGCTTCTCGACAGGGACCTACGAGCAGTACTTC. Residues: CASSFSTGTYEQYF.

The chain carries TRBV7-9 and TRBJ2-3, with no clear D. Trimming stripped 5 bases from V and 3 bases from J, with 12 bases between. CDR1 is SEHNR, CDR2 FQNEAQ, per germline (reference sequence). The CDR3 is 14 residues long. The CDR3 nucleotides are TGTGCCAGCAGCCCCCCGCAGGATACAGATACGCAGTATTTT. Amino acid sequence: CASSPPQDTDTQYF.

CDR3 protein: CASSPRNSGTGELFF. For the CDR3, the DNA is TGTGCCAGCAGCCCGCGAAACTCAGGGACCGGGGAGCTGTTTTTT. The J gene is TRBJ2-2, the V gene TRBV7-9; D might be TRBD1 (5 bases). Germline V lookup: CDR1 SEHNR, CDR2 FQNEAQ (reference sequence). Trimming removed 5 bases at V and 5 bases at J, with 15 bases between. This CDR3 has 15 residues.

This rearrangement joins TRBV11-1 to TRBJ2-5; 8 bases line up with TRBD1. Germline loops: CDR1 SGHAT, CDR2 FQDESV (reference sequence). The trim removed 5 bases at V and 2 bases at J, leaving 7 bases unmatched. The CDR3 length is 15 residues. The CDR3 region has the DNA TGTGCCAGCAGCCCAGGACAGGGCGGGCAAGAGACCCAGTACTTC. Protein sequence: CASSPGQGGQETQYF.

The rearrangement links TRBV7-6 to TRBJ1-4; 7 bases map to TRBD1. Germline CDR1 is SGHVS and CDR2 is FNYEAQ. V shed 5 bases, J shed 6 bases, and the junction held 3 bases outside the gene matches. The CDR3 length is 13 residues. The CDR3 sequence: CASSRGTDEKLFF. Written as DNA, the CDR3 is TGTGCCAGCAGCCGGGGGACAGATGAAAAACTGTTTTTT.

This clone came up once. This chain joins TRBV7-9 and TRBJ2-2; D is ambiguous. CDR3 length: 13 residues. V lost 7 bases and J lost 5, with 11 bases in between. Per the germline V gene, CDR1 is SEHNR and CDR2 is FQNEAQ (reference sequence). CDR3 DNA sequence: TGTGCCAGCACCGTAGACATTACCGGGGAGCTGTTTTTT. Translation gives CASTVDITGELFF.

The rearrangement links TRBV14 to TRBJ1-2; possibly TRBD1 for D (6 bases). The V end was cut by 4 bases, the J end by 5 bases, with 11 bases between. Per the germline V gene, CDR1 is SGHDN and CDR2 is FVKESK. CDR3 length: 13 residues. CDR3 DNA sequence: TGTGCCAGCAGCCCTGGGACATTTTATGGCTACACCTTC. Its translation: CASSPGTFYGYTF.

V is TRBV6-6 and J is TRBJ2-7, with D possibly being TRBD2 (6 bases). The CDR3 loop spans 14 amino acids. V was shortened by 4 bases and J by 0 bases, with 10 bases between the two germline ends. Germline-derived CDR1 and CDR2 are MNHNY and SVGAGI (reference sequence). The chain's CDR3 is CASSSGGTSYEQYF. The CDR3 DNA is TGTGCCAGCAGTTCCGGGGGTACCTCCTACGAGCAGTACTTC.

CDR3 DNA: TGCGCCAGCAGCTTGGGAGGGATGAACAATGAGCAGTTCTTC. Its protein product is CASSLGGMNNEQFF. This chain uses TRBV5-1 with TRBJ2-1, with D perhaps matching TRBD2 (5 bases). Trimming pared 0 bases from V and 5 bases from J, leaving 9 bases between. Per germline, CDR1 SGHRS and CDR2 YFSETQ. The CDR3 spans 14 residues.

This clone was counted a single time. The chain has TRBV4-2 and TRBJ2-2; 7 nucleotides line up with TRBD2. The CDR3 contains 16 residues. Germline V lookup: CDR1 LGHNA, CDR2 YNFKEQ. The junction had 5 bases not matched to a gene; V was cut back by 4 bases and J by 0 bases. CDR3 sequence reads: CASSRPGGANTGELFF. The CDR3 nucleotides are TGTGCCAGCAGCCGACCGGGGGGTGCGAACACCGGGGAGCTGTTTTTT.

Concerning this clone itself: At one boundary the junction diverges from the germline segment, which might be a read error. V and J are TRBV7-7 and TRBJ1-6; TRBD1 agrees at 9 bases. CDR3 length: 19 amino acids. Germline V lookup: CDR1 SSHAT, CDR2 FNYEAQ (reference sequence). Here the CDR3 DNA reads TGTGCTAGCAGCTTATCGGGGCGGCCGGGACAGGGATCTAATTCACCCCTCCACTTT. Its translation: CASSLSGRPGQGSNSPLHF.

CDR3 nucleotides: TGCGCCAGCAGTGAGAAGCGGGTTCCCTACGAGCAGTACTTC. Protein product: CASSEKRVPYEQYF. The rearrangement uses TRBV10-2 and TRBJ2-7; D may be TRBD2 (6 bases). CDR1 and CDR2 from the germline V gene are WSHSY and SAAADI. V was shortened by 2 bases and J by 2 bases, with 10 bases between the two germline ends. There are 14 residues in the CDR3.

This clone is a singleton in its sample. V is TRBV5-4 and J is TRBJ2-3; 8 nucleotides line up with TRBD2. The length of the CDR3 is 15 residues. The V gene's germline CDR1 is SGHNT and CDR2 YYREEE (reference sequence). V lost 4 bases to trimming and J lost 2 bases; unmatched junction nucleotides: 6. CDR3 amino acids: CASSKQAGVTDTQYF. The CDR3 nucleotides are TGTGCCAGCAGCAAGCAAGCGGGGGTCACAGATACGCAGTATTTT.

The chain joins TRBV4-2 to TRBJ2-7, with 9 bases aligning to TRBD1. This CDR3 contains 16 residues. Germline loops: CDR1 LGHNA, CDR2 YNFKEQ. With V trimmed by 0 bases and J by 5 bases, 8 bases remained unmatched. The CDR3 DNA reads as TGTGCCAGCAGCCAAGAACCTCCCGGGACAGGGCACGAGCAGTACTTC. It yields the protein CASSQEPPGTGHEQYF.

The CDR3 is CASSPATGNGNTIYF. The CDR3, as DNA: TGTGCCAGCAGCCCGGCTACAGGGAATGGAAACACCATATATTTT. J is TRBJ1-3 and V is TRBV5-4; D may be TRBD1 (6 bases). The length of the CDR3 is 15 residues. Germline CDR1 reads SGHNT; CDR2 reads YYREEE (reference sequence). V dropped 4 bases and J dropped 3 bases, with 14 bases sitting between them.

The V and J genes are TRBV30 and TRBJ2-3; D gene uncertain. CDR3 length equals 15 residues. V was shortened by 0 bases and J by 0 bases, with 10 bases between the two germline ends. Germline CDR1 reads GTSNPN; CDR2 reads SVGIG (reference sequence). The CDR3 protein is CAWSVGTASTDTQYF. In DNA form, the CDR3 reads TGTGCCTGGAGTGTGGGCACCGCTAGCACAGATACGCAGTATTTT.

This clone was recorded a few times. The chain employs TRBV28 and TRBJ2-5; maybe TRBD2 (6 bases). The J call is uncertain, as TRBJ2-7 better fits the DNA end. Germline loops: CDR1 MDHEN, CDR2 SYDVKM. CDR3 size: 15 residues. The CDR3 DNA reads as TGTGCCAGCAGTTCCTTGGTGGGGGGAACTAACGAGCAGTACTTC. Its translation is CASSSLVGGTNEQYF.